The sequence of this T cell receptor (beta chain) was determined in a study of blood T cell repertoires in COVID-19 (dated by TCRdb to about 2020). Describing the broader study: Samples from collaborators originated in the United States, Italy and Spain and spanned both the acute and convalescent phases of COVID-19. The material from the prospective study consisted of cDNA or gDNA derived from T cells, B-cell-depleted T cells, or PBMCs. Deeply sampled blood TCRbeta repertoires from subjects exposed to, actively infected with, or recovered from COVID-19 were included in the dataset. The repertoires were released in a freely available public database meant as a resource for research on the immune response to SARS-CoV-2. The samples were drawn from the first 160 participants of the ongoing ImmuneRACE study and from 1,254 subjects provided by 6 global collaborators. Sample metadata almost always included a de-identified subject ID, COVID-19 status, age in years and sex. Where available, HLA class I and class II types were taken from metadata supplied by the sample provider and were not determined by assay-based typing.

The V end gives up 4 bases and the J end 5 bases, leaving 7 bases in the junction not matched to a gene. CDR1 MDHEN and CDR2 SYDVKM are derived from the germline V gene. Inclusive of the bounding cysteine and phenylalanine, the CDR3 is 17 residues long. Of the read, only the CDR3 DNA is kept; its 51 bases are in frame from base 1. In its sample, this clone was seen a few times. What this receptor recognizes is not known. Base-call qualities are not available, and no considerably larger clone is one nucleotide away. The investigation overall reported the following: The amount of clinical and demographic metadata varied by source and participant and was provided uncurated.

TCRbeta CDR3 regions were amplified from genomic DNA by means of the immunoSEQ Assay, a bias-controlled multiplex PCR. Per the original workflow: The number of nucleated cells in each sample was estimated from the amplification of reference gene primers within the assay. To quantify the absolute abundance of each unique TCRbeta CDR3 rearrangement, sequence reads were collapsed and filtered. For each sample, productive Simpson clonality was calculated by taking the square root of Simpson's diversity index across productive rearrangements. This immuneACCESS table, as held by TCRdb, lists in-frame sequences with V and J called but not all clones. Of the missing ones, under half trace to an unresolved V gene in checked studies; the others have no known cause. V and J calls and clone size are given by that table; D and trimming were obtained from the DNA. Within this sample are about 200,000 clones, with approximately 83% of them counted one time only. Over 9.5% of the sample is taken by the ten largest.

Collaborating institutions collected whole blood in K2EDTA tubes following their own protocols. For TCRbeta analysis, collaborators shipped samples as frozen whole blood, isolated PBMCs, or DNA extracted from either of those sample types. Sequencing was done on a sample of peripheral blood. The sequence came from a human donor with active or convalescent COVID-19. The donor label of this sample is uncertain. The V and J segments used are TRBV28 and TRBJ2-5; a stretch of 16 junction bases matches TRBD2. The DNA sequence follows: TGTGCCAGCAGTTCCGGGACTAGCGGGGGGGTCAGGGAGACCCAGTACTTC. This encodes CASSSGTSGGVRETQYF.